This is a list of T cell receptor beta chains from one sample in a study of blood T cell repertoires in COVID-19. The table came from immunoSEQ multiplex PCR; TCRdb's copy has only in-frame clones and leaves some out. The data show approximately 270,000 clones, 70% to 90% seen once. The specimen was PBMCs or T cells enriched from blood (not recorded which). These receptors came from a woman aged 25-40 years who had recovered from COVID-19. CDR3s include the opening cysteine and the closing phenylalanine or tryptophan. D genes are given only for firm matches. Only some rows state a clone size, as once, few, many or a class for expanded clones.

CDR3aa: CASSLGPGSNQPQHF; CDR3nt: TGTGCCAGCAGCTTAGGTCCAGGGAGCAATCAGCCCCAGCATTTT; v_gene: TRBV11-2; j_gene: TRBJ1-5; abundance: -; d_gene: -
CDR3aa: CASRRGILVLRDNSPLHF; CDR3nt: TGCGCCAGTCGGAGGGGTATCTTGGTCCTTCGGGATAATTCACCCCTCCACTTT; v_gene: TRBV5-1; j_gene: TRBJ1-6; abundance: -; d_gene: -
CDR3aa: CACTLGRVADTQYF; CDR3nt: TGTGCCTGTACCCTGGGGCGTGTTGCAGATACGCAGTATTTT; v_gene: TRBV30; j_gene: TRBJ2-3; abundance: -; d_gene: -
CDR3aa: CASSLAQAINEKLFF; CDR3nt: TGTGCCAGCAGCTTAGCGCAGGCTATTAATGAAAAACTGTTTTTT; v_gene: TRBV7-9; j_gene: TRBJ1-4; abundance: -; d_gene: -
CDR3aa: CASSLGQGAYEQYF; CDR3nt: TGTGCCAGCAGCTTGGGCCAGGGGGCCTACGAGCAGTACTTC; v_gene: TRBV5-6; j_gene: TRBJ2-7; abundance: once; d_gene: TRBD1
CDR3aa: CASSLYPGLSNEKLFF; CDR3nt: TGCGCCAGCAGCTTGTACCCGGGACTCAGTAATGAAAAACTGTTTTTT; v_gene: TRBV5-1; j_gene: TRBJ1-4; abundance: -; d_gene: -
CDR3aa: CASKERENYQETQYF; CDR3nt: TGTGCCAGCAAGGAGCGGGAGAACTACCAAGAGACCCAGTACTTC; v_gene: TRBV2; j_gene: TRBJ2-5; abundance: few; d_gene: TRBD2
CDR3aa: CASSRDRGVSDTQYF; CDR3nt: TGTGCCAGCAGTCGCGACAGGGGAGTCTCAGATACGCAGTATTTT; v_gene: TRBV25-1; j_gene: TRBJ2-3; abundance: -; d_gene: TRBD1
CDR3aa: CASSVSVINSPLHF; CDR3nt: TGTGCCAGCAGTGTCTCGGTAATTAATTCACCCCTCCACTTT; v_gene: TRBV2; j_gene: TRBJ1-6; abundance: -; d_gene: -
CDR3aa: CASSFRTQLPNQETQYF; CDR3nt: TGTGCCAGCAGTTTCAGAACACAACTACCCAACCAAGAGACCCAGTACTTC; v_gene: TRBV28; j_gene: TRBJ2-5; abundance: -; d_gene: -
CDR3aa: CASSQLTAYGYTF; CDR3nt: TGTGCCAGCAGCCAATTGACAGCCTATGGCTACACCTTC; v_gene: TRBV16; j_gene: TRBJ1-2; abundance: -; d_gene: -
CDR3aa: CASSFGLLTEAFF; CDR3nt: TGTGCCAGCAGCTTTGGTCTATTGACTGAAGCTTTCTTT; v_gene: TRBV7-2; j_gene: TRBJ1-1; abundance: -; d_gene: -
CDR3aa: CATMSSSYNEQFF; CDR3nt: TGTGCCACCATGTCCAGCTCCTACAATGAGCAGTTCTTC; v_gene: TRBV15; j_gene: TRBJ2-1; abundance: once; d_gene: -
CDR3aa: CASSLRDRAPHLYNEQFF; CDR3nt: TGTGCCAGCAGCTTAAGGGACAGGGCCCCACACCTCTACAATGAGCAGTTCTTC; v_gene: TRBV7-9; j_gene: TRBJ2-1; abundance: -; d_gene: TRBD1
CDR3aa: CASRRGTEETQYF; CDR3nt: TGTGCCAGCAGGCGCGGGACAGAAGAGACCCAGTACTTC; v_gene: TRBV2; j_gene: TRBJ2-5; abundance: -; d_gene: -